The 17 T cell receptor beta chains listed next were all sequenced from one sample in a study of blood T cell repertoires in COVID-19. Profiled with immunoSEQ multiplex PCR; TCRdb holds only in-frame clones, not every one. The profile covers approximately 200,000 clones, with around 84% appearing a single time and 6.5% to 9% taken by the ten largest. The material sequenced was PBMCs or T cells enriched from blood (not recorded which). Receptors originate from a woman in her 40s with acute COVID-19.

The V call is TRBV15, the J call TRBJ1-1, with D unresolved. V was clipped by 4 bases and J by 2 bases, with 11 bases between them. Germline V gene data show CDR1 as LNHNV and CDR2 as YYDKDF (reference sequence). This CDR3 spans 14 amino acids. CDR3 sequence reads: CATSKKTPNTEAFF. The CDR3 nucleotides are TGTGCCACCAGCAAAAAGACACCTAACACTGAAGCTTTCTTT.

The CDR3 DNA reads as TGTGCCAGCGAGAATCGGGACAGACATGGCTACACCTTC. Its translation: CASENRDRHGYTF. The genes are TRBV19 and TRBJ1-2; 7 bases are a match to TRBD1. The germline CDR1 and CDR2 sequences are LNHDA and SQIVND (reference sequence). The CDR3 has 13 amino acids. J was trimmed by 6 bases and V by 9 bases; bases with no gene match: 10.

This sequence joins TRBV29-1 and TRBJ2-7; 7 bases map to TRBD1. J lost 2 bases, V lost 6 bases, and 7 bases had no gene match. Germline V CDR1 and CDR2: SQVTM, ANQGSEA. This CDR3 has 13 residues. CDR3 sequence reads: CSVAPGQTYEQYF. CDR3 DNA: TGCAGCGTAGCTCCGGGACAGACCTACGAGCAGTACTTC.

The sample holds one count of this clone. This chain's CDR3 is CASSSRQGFHEQFF. The CDR3, as DNA: TGTGCCAGCAGCTCAAGACAGGGGTTCCATGAGCAGTTCTTC. The V gene is TRBV7-2, the J gene TRBJ2-1; TRBD1 matches at 8 bases. The CDR3 loop spans 14 amino acids. CDR1 is SGHTA and CDR2 is FQGNSA in the germline V gene. V lost 4 bases to trimming and J lost 8 bases; unmatched junction nucleotides: 7.

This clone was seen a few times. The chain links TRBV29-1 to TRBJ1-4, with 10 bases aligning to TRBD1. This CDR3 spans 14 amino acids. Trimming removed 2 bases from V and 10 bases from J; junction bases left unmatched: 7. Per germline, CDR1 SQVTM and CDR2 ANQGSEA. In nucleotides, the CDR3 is TGCAGCGTTGAATTGGGGACAGGGGCACGAAAACTGTTTTTT. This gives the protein CSVELGTGARKLFF. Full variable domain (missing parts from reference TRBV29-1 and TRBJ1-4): SAVISQKPSRDICQRGTSLTIQCQVDSQVTMMFWYRQQPGQSLTLIATANQGSEATYESGFVIDKFPISRPNLTFSTLTVSNMSPEDSSIYLCSVELGTGARKLFFGSGTQLSVL.

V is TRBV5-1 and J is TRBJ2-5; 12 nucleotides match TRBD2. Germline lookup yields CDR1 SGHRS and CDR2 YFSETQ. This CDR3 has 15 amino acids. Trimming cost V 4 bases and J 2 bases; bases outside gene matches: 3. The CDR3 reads CASSQGTSGQETQYF. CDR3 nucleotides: TGCGCCAGCAGCCAGGGGACTAGCGGGCAAGAGACCCAGTACTTC.

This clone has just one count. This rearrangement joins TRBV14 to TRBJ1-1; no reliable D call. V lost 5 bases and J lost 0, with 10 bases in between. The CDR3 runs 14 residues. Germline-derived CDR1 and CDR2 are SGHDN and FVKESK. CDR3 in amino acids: CASSAHLMNTEAFF. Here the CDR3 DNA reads TGTGCCAGCAGCGCACACCTCATGAACACTGAAGCTTTCTTT. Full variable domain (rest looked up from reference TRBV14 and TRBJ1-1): EAGVTQFPSHSVIEKGQTVTLRCDPISGHDNLYWYRRVMGKEIKFLLHFVKESKQDESGMPNNRFLAERTGGTYSTLKVQPAELEDSGVYFCASSAHLMNTEAFFGQGTRLTVV.

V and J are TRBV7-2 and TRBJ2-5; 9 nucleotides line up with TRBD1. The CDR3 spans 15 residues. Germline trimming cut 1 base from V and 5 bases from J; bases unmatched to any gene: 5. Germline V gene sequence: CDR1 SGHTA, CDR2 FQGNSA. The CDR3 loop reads CASSLETGGAETQYF. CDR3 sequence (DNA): TGTGCCAGCAGCTTAGAAACAGGGGGCGCGGAGACCCAGTACTTC.

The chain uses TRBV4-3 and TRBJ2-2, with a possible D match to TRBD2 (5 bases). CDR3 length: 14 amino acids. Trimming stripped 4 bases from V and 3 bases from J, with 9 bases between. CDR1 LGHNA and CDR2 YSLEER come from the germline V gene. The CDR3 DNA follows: TGCGCCAGCAGCCCCGGACTCGACACCGGGGAGCTGTTTTTT. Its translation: CASSPGLDTGELFF.

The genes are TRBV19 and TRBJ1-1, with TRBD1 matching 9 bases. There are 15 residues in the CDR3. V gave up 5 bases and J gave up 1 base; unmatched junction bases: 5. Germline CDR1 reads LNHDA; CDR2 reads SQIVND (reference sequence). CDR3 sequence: CASSDRTGENTEAFF. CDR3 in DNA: TGTGCCAGTAGTGACCGGACAGGGGAGAACACTGAAGCTTTCTTT.

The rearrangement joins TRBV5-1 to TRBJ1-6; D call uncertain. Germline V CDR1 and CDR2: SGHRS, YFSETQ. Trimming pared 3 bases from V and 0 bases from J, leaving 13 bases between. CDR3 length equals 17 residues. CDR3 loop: CASSSPGGSSYNSPLHF. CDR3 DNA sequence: TGCGCCAGCAGCTCCCCGGGCGGGAGCTCCTATAATTCACCCCTCCACTTT.

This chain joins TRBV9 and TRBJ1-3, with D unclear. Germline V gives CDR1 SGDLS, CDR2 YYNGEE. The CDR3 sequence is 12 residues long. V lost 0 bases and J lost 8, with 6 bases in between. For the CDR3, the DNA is TGTGCCAGCAGCGTAGATCTAGACACCATATATTTT. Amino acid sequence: CASSVDLDTIYF.

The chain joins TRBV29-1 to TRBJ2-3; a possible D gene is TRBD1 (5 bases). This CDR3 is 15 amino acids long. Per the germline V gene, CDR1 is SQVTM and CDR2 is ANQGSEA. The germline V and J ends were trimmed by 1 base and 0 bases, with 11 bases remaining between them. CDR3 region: CSVEGGFKSTDTQYF. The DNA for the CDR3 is TGCAGCGTTGAAGGGGGCTTTAAAAGCACAGATACGCAGTATTTT.

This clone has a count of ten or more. The DNA for the CDR3 is TGTGCCAGCAGCTTGGGAGGGCTAGCGGGGACCGGGGAGCTGTTTTTT. It encodes CASSLGGLAGTGELFF. The chain combines TRBV5-4 with TRBJ2-2; 9 nucleotides align to TRBD2. The CDR3 totals 16 residues. V dropped 0 bases and J dropped 5; count of bases not matched to a gene: 5. The germline CDR1 and CDR2 sequences are SGHNT and YYREEE (reference sequence).

The CDR3 protein is CASSRTGPSSGNTIYF. The CDR3 nucleotides read TGTGCCAGCAGCCGGACAGGGCCAAGCTCTGGAAACACCATATATTTT. The chain joins TRBV14 to TRBJ1-3; 8 bases map to TRBD1. CDR1 is SGHDN, CDR2 FVKESK, per germline. The CDR3 contains 16 residues. V gave up 4 bases and J gave up 0 bases; unmatched junction bases: 5.

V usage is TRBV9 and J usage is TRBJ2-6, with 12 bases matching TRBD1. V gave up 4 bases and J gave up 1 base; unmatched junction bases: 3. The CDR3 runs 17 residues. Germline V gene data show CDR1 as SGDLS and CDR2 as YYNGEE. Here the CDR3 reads CASSPGQGASGANVLTF. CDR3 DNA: TGTGCCAGCAGCCCGGGACAGGGGGCGTCTGGGGCCAACGTCCTGACTTTC.

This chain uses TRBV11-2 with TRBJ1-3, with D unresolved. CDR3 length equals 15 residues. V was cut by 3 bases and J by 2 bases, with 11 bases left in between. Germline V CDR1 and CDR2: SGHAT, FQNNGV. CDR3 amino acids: CASSFESGTGNTIYF. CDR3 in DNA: TGTGCCAGCAGCTTCGAGTCAGGAACTGGAAACACCATATATTTT. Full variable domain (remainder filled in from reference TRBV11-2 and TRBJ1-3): EAGVAQSPRYKIIEKRQSVAFWCNPISGHATLYWYQQILGQGPKLLIQFQNNGVVDDSQLPKDRFSAERLKGVDSTLKIQPAKLEDSAVYLCASSFESGTGNTIYFGEGSWLTVV.